The 29 T cell receptor beta chains below all came from one sample that was sequenced in a study of a mutant IDH1 vaccine in newly diagnosed glioma. TCRdb keeps only in-frame clones here, not all; method: immunoSEQ multiplex PCR. Of 30,000 to 40,000 clones in the sample, about 87% were seen once. For these TCRs, the target antigens are not known. The time point denotes: week 47, end of study. Topical imiquimod was applied with each vaccine dose, which held 300 ug of mutant IDH1 20-mer peptide. Sequences were derived from PBMCs, sampled from a glioma patient whose treatment included an IDH1 peptide vaccine. Receptors originate from a woman in her twenties or thirties with glioma.

The chain couples TRBV6-5 to TRBJ2-2; D is uncertain. Trimming took off 2 bases at V and 6 bases at J, with 4 bases between the two ends. Looked up from germline, CDR1 is MNHEY and CDR2 is SVGAGI. The CDR3 extends over 12 amino acids. CDR3 amino acids: CASSYGSGELFF. The CDR3 DNA reads as TGTGCCAGCAGTTACGGCTCCGGGGAGCTGTTTTTT.

The V call is TRBV11-2, the J call TRBJ1-1; tentative D call: TRBD1 (5 bases). The CDR3 loop spans 14 amino acids. Trimming pared 6 bases from V and 1 base from J, leaving 12 bases between. The germline gives CDR1 SGHAT, CDR2 FQNNGV. The CDR3 DNA follows: TGTGCCAGCAGTCTCGACAGCCCGAACACTGAAGCTTTCTTT. This encodes CASSLDSPNTEAFF.

The rearrangement joins TRBV7-6 to TRBJ2-2; 10 positions agree with TRBD1. Germline CDR1 SGHVS, CDR2 FNYEAQ. Trimming removed 8 bases from V and 6 bases from J; junction bases left unmatched: 6. This CDR3 is built from 14 residues. CDR3 sequence: CASVRDRGSGELFF. CDR3 in DNA: TGTGCCAGCGTTCGGGACAGGGGCTCCGGGGAGCTGTTTTTT.

This clone was detected only once. The V gene is TRBV2, the J gene TRBJ2-4; 10 positions agree with TRBD1. Germline trimming cut 0 bases from V and 6 bases from J; bases unmatched to any gene: 5. The CDR3 is 16 residues long. Germline CDR1 is SNHLY and CDR2 is FYNNEI. CDR3 nucleotides: TGTGCCAGCAGTGAAGCCGGGACAGGGGTTGGAAACATTCAGTACTTC. Encoded protein: CASSEAGTGVGNIQYF.

This chain connects TRBV14 to TRBJ2-5; D ambiguous. Germline CDR1 and CDR2: SGHDN and FVKESK. The V gene lost 3 bases and the J gene lost 2 bases, with 4 bases spanning the gap. The CDR3 sequence is 12 residues long. Here the CDR3 DNA reads TGTGCCAGCAGCCACGTACAAGAGACCCAGTACTTC. Its translation: CASSHVQETQYF.

To note about this clone: This may be a read error: a much more frequent sequence differs by one nucleotide. V and J are TRBV5-5 and TRBJ1-5, with D unclear. V lost 4 bases to trimming and J lost 0 bases, with 5 bases between them. The CDR3 loop spans 13 amino acids. CDR1 and CDR2 (germline): SGHKS, YYEKEE (reference sequence). The CDR3 is CASSTYSNQPQHF. DNA of the CDR3: TGTGCCAGCAGCACCTATAGCAATCAGCCCCAGCATTTT. The variable domain in full, with the rest retrieved from reference TRBV5-5 and TRBJ1-5, is DAGVTQSPTHLIKTRGQQVTLRCSPISGHKSVSWYQQVLGQGPQFIFQYYEKEERGRGNFPDRFSARQFPNYSSELNVNALLLGDSALYLCASSTYSNQPQHFGDGTRLSIL.

The table lists this clone with a count of one. The chain combines TRBV10-2 with TRBJ1-1; no clear D gene. Germline lookup yields CDR1 WSHSY and CDR2 SAAADI. The CDR3 spans 12 residues. The V end lost 8 bases, the J end lost 1 base, and 8 bases lay between the germline ends. CDR3 nucleotide sequence: TGCGCCAGCCGTGCGGGGAACACTGAAGCTTTCTTT. Residues: CASRAGNTEAFF.

V gene TRBV4-2 combines with J gene TRBJ1-2; D unclear. This CDR3 is built from 20 residues. Germline V gene data show CDR1 as LGHNA and CDR2 as YNFKEQ. V lost 0 bases to trimming and J lost 3 bases, with 26 bases between them. The CDR3 DNA reads TGTGCCAGCAGCCAAGATTGGATGTTGGTGAGGAGGCGATCCGACTATGGCTACACCTTC. Amino acids: CASSQDWMLVRRRSDYGYTF.

This clone is categorized as medium-sized. In the same sample, other DNA sequences code for this CDR3. The genes are TRBV20-1 and TRBJ1-2, with no clear D. This CDR3 is built from 11 residues. Between the trimmed V and J ends, which lost 0 bases and 4 bases, there was a span of 3 bases. Germline V gene sequence: CDR1 DFQATT, CDR2 SNEGSKA (reference sequence). In DNA form, the CDR3 reads TGCAGTGCTAGAGATCCCTATGGCTACACCTTC. It codes for CSARDPYGYTF.

This clone was seen a few times. The chain carries TRBV2 and TRBJ1-1; a weak D match, TRBD1 (6 bases). The CDR3 has 11 amino acids. Trimming shortened V by 6 bases and J by 8 bases, and 10 bases separated the two germline ends. Germline CDR1 SNHLY, CDR2 FYNNEI. The CDR3 loop reads CASSPGTEAFF. The DNA of the CDR3 is TGTGCCAGCAGCCCCGGGACAGAAGCTTTCTTT.

This clone was recorded once. This chain links TRBV7-9 with TRBJ2-2; the D is unclear. The CDR3 totals 13 residues. V lost 1 base, J lost 7 bases, and 7 bases lay in between. CDR1 SEHNR and CDR2 FQNEAQ come from the germline V gene (reference sequence). CDR3 protein: CASSLGSSGELFF. The CDR3, as DNA: TGTGCCAGCAGCTTAGGGTCGAGCGGGGAGCTGTTTTTT. The full variable domain, in which reference TRBV7-9 and TRBJ2-2 provide the parts outside the CDR3, is DTGVSQNPRHKITKRGQNVTFRCDPISEHNRLYWYRQTLGQGPEFLTYFQNEAQLEKSRLLSDRFSAERPKGSFSTLEIQRTEQGDSAMYLCASSLGSSGELFFGEGSRLTVL.

Only a few counts were recorded for this clone. The chain employs TRBV29-1 and TRBJ1-3; D gene unclear. The V end was cut by 4 bases, the J end by 0 bases, with 4 bases between. The germline V gene encodes CDR1 SQVTM and CDR2 ANQGSEA. This CDR3 region has 12 residues. The CDR3: CSVGSSGNTIYF. For the CDR3, the DNA is TGCAGCGTTGGGTCCTCTGGAAACACCATATATTTT.

This clone appeared once. CDR3 nucleotide sequence: TGTGCCAATAACCCGGACAGGGGGCAGGCGGATCAGCCCCAGCATTTT. Translation: CANNPDRGQADQPQHF. The gene calls are TRBV9 and TRBJ1-5; 11 positions match TRBD1. This CDR3 region has 16 residues. Germline V gene lookup returns CDR1 SGDLS and CDR2 YYNGEE. V dropped 9 bases and J dropped 5; count of bases not matched to a gene: 13. Drawing the rest from reference TRBV9 and TRBJ1-5, the complete variable domain is DSGVTQTPKHLITATGQRVTLRCSPRSGDLSVYWYQQSLDQGLQFLIQYYNGEERAKGNILERFSAQQFPDLHSELNLSSLELGDSALYFCANNPDRGQADQPQHFGDGTRLSIL.

The chain carries TRBV4-1 and TRBJ2-1, with D possibly TRBD2 on 6 matching bases. V lost 4 bases and J lost 0, with 10 bases in between. The CDR3 length is 15 residues. Germline CDR1 reads MGHRA; CDR2 reads YSYEKL. CDR3 in amino acids: CASSRRGSSYNEQFF. CDR3 DNA: TGCGCCAGCAGCCGCCGGGGGAGCTCCTACAATGAGCAGTTCTTC.

The V gene is TRBV11-2, the J gene TRBJ1-1; perhaps TRBD1 as D (5 bases). This CDR3 has 15 amino acids. CDR1 and CDR2 (germline): SGHAT, FQNNGV. The germline V and J ends were trimmed by 2 bases and 0 bases, with 10 bases remaining between them. CDR3 in amino acids: CASSLSTGMNTEAFF. The CDR3, as DNA: TGTGCCAGCAGCTTATCAACAGGCATGAACACTGAAGCTTTCTTT.

This clone was picked up a small number of times. This CDR3 is also generated by other DNA sequences in the sample. The J gene is TRBJ1-1, the V gene TRBV29-1; D is unresolved. V gave up 4 bases and J gave up 1 base, with 7 bases separating them. In germline, CDR1 is SQVTM, CDR2 ANQGSEA. The CDR3 spans 12 residues. The CDR3 sequence is CSVGRQNTEAFF. CDR3 DNA: TGCAGCGTTGGAAGACAGAACACTGAAGCTTTCTTT.

This clone occurred a few times. The chain employs TRBV29-1 and TRBJ1-1, with D unresolved. The ends were cut back, 4 bases at V and 6 bases at J, with 15 bases in the middle. The CDR3 spans 13 residues. Germline values: CDR1 SQVTM, CDR2 ANQGSEA. CDR3 amino acids: CSVASKFVAEAFF. CDR3 DNA: TGCAGCGTTGCTTCTAAATTCGTAGCTGAAGCTTTCTTT.

DNA of the CDR3: TGTGCCTGGAGTCAGGGGGGGGCAGAAGAAAAACTGTTTTTT. Its protein product is CAWSQGGAEEKLFF. The chain links TRBV30 to TRBJ1-4; 7 positions agree with TRBD1. V dropped 2 bases and J dropped 8; count of bases not matched to a gene: 8. Germline values: CDR1 GTSNPN, CDR2 SVGIG (reference sequence). The CDR3 contains 14 residues. Full variable domain (remainder filled in from reference TRBV30 and TRBJ1-4): SQTIHQWPATLVQPVGSPLSLECTVEGTSNPNLYWYRQAAGRGLQLLFYSVGIGQISSEVPQNLSASRPQDRQFILSSKKLLLSDSGFYLCAWSQGGAEEKLFFGSGTQLSVL.

The gene calls are TRBV6-4 and TRBJ1-2; the match to TRBD1 covers 7 bases. J lost 8 bases, V lost 6 bases, and 12 bases had no gene match. The V gene's germline CDR1 is MRHNA and CDR2 SNTAGT. The CDR3 contains 14 residues. The CDR3 nucleotides are TGTGCCAGCAGCCCGGGACAGAGGGATGGAGGCTACACCTTC. It codes for CASSPGQRDGGYTF.

The chain carries TRBV19 and TRBJ2-2; D uncertain. CDR3 length: 15 amino acids. The V and J ends lost 5 bases and 3 bases respectively, with 13 bases between them. Germline CDR1 and CDR2: LNHDA and SQIVND (reference sequence). The CDR3 region is CASSELNKDTGELFF. The CDR3 coding sequence is TGTGCCAGTAGTGAGCTAAACAAGGACACCGGGGAGCTGTTTTTT. The full variable domain, rest sourced from reference TRBV19 and TRBJ2-2, is DGGITQSPKYLFRKEGQNVTLSCEQNLNHDAMYWYRQDPGQGLRLIYYSQIVNDFQKGDIAEGYSVSREKKESFPLTVTSAQKNPTAFYLCASSELNKDTGELFFGEGSRLTVL.

J is TRBJ2-5 and V is TRBV5-1; D gene ambiguous. The CDR3 length is 13 residues. With 0 bases removed from V and 4 bases from J, the gap between germline ends came to 7 bases. Germline V gene sequence: CDR1 SGHRS, CDR2 YFSETQ. The CDR3 DNA reads as TGCGCCAGCAGCTTGGACTCAGGAGAGACCCAGTACTTC. Translating gives CASSLDSGETQYF. The full variable domain, its missing parts supplied by reference TRBV5-1 and TRBJ2-5, is KAGVTQTPRYLIKTRGQQVTLSCSPISGHRSVSWYQQTPGQGLQFLFEYFSETQRNKGNFPGRFSGRQFSNSRSEMNVSTLELGDSALYLCASSLDSGETQYFGPGTRLLVL.

The chain's CDR3 is CASSLSGGSRTDTQYF. The DNA for the CDR3 is TGTGCCAGCAGCCTTAGCGGGGGGTCTCGCACAGATACGCAGTATTTT. V and J are TRBV5-4 and TRBJ2-3; 10 nucleotides match TRBD2. Germline CDR1 SGHNT, CDR2 YYREEE (reference sequence). CDR3 size: 16 residues. J lost 1 base, V lost 4 bases, and 6 bases had no gene match.

The rearrangement joins TRBV19 to TRBJ1-2; TRBD1 agrees at 10 bases. Germline assignment: CDR1 LNHDA and CDR2 SQIVND (reference sequence). V lost 9 bases and J lost 5; bases outside the gene matches: 21. The CDR3 runs 18 residues. CDR3 sequence reads: CASRSNAGTGAIHYGYTF. In DNA, the CDR3 is TGTGCCAGCCGATCGAACGCCGGGACAGGGGCGATCCATTATGGCTACACCTTC. The whole variable domain, remainder taken from reference TRBV19 and TRBJ1-2, is DGGITQSPKYLFRKEGQNVTLSCEQNLNHDAMYWYRQDPGQGLRLIYYSQIVNDFQKGDIAEGYSVSREKKESFPLTVTSAQKNPTAFYLCASRSNAGTGAIHYGYTFGSGTRLTVV.

V gene TRBV5-6 combines with J gene TRBJ1-5, with 10 bases identical to TRBD1. This CDR3 spans 15 amino acids. V trimming: 0 bases; J trimming: 5 bases; junction bases outside the gene matches: 2. Germline V lookup: CDR1 SGHDT, CDR2 YYEEEE. The CDR3 nucleotides read TGTGCCAGCAGCTTGGGGGACAGGGGTCATCAGCCCCAGCATTTT. Amino acid sequence: CASSLGDRGHQPQHF.

The chain employs TRBV10-3 and TRBJ1-1, with D unclear. Germline V CDR1 and CDR2: ENHRY, SYGVKD. The CDR3 extends over 11 amino acids. Trimming stripped 11 bases from V and 8 bases from J, with 15 bases between. The CDR3 DNA follows: TGTGCCGCATCCCAAGAGGGCGAAGCTTTCTTT. It is translated as CAASQEGEAFF.

This chain joins TRBV2 and TRBJ1-4; D gene ambiguous. The germline V gene has CDR1 SNHLY and CDR2 FYNNEI. This CDR3 spans 13 amino acids. Deletions cut 8 bases from V and 10 bases from J, with 17 bases between. CDR3 in amino acids: CASSFLHGGKLFF. The CDR3 nucleotides read TGTGCCAGCTCTTTCCTGCACGGCGGAAAACTGTTTTTT.

The gene calls are TRBV9 and TRBJ1-1, with D unclear. Trimming stripped 4 bases from V and 1 base from J, with 11 bases between. This CDR3 spans 14 amino acids. Germline loops: CDR1 SGDLS, CDR2 YYNGEE. The CDR3 loop is CASSPTTTNTEAFF. The DNA for the CDR3 is TGTGCCAGCAGCCCAACGACAACGAACACTGAAGCTTTCTTT. Drawing the rest from reference TRBV9 and TRBJ1-1, the complete variable domain is DSGVTQTPKHLITATGQRVTLRCSPRSGDLSVYWYQQSLDQGLQFLIQYYNGEERAKGNILERFSAQQFPDLHSELNLSSLELGDSALYFCASSPTTTNTEAFFGQGTRLTVV.

The genes are TRBV6-1 and TRBJ2-5; D is uncertain. The CDR3 runs 16 residues. Germline V lookup: CDR1 MNHNS, CDR2 SASEGT. Trimming shortened V by 2 bases and J by 1 base, and 14 bases separated the two germline ends. The CDR3 region has the DNA TGTGCCAGCAGTGAATATTACCAAGGCACCCAAGAGACCCAGTACTTC. Translation gives CASSEYYQGTQETQYF.

The chain has TRBV5-4 and TRBJ2-5; weak D call: TRBD2 (5 bases). The CDR3 is 13 amino acids. V lost 4 bases and J lost 4, with 11 bases in between. Germline CDR1 and CDR2: SGHNT and YYREEE (reference sequence). CDR3 DNA sequence: TGTGCCAGCAGCCCGGACTCGGTAGAGACCCAGTACTTC. It is translated as CASSPDSVETQYF.